These 28 T cell receptor beta chains came from one sample sequenced in a study of blood T cell repertoires in COVID-19. TCRdb keeps only in-frame clones here, not all; method: immunoSEQ multiplex PCR. The table shows approximately 66,000 clones, with 70% to 90% occurring only once. Sequenced input: peripheral blood. All receptors come from a man aged 55-75 years with acute or convalescent COVID-19.

This chain links TRBV11-2 with TRBJ1-2; 10 positions agree with TRBD1. V trimming: 7 bases; J trimming: 7 bases; junction bases outside the gene matches: 6. Looked up from germline, CDR1 is SGHAT and CDR2 is FQNNGV. The CDR3 covers 13 residues. For the CDR3, the DNA is TGTGCCAGCATTTCCGACAGGGGGCTTGGCTACACCTTC. It yields the protein CASISDRGLGYTF.

The rearrangement joins TRBV5-1 to TRBJ2-7; D is perhaps TRBD2 (5 bases). V was trimmed by 0 bases and J by 4 bases, leaving 11 bases between them. Germline V CDR1 and CDR2: SGHRS, YFSETQ. This CDR3 comprises 14 residues. CDR3: CASSLVGEYYEQYF. CDR3 DNA: TGCGCCAGCAGCTTGGTGGGAGAGTATTACGAGCAGTACTTC.

This sequence joins TRBV10-3 and TRBJ2-7, with D tentatively TRBD1 (6 bases). V dropped 0 bases and J dropped 0 bases, with 12 bases sitting between them. The germline CDR1 and CDR2 sequences are ENHRY and SYGVKD. The CDR3 length is 16 residues. This chain's CDR3 is CAISESLQGHSYEQYF. The CDR3 coding sequence is TGTGCCATCAGTGAGTCCTTACAGGGACACTCCTACGAGCAGTACTTC.

This rearrangement joins TRBV14 to TRBJ2-2, with a weak D call TRBD1 (6 bases). Between the trimmed V and J ends, which lost 4 bases and 3 bases, there was a span of 12 bases. Germline V gene lookup returns CDR1 SGHDN and CDR2 FVKESK. This CDR3 is built from 15 residues. CDR3 sequence reads: CASSLGTSDTGELFF. CDR3 coding DNA: TGTGCCAGCAGCCTCGGGACATCGGACACCGGGGAGCTGTTTTTT.

V is TRBV5-1 and J is TRBJ1-3; D gene uncertain. Between the trimmed V and J ends, which lost 3 bases and 0 bases, there was a span of 10 bases. The CDR3 extends over 15 amino acids. Germline V CDR1 and CDR2: SGHRS, YFSETQ. The chain's CDR3 is CASSSEQYSGNTIYF. In DNA form, the CDR3 reads TGCGCCAGCAGCTCGGAACAGTACTCTGGAAACACCATATATTTT.

The chain joins TRBV6-5 to TRBJ1-2; perhaps TRBD1 as D (5 bases). V was pared by 5 bases and J by 4 bases, with 8 bases between. CDR3 size: 12 residues. The germline gives CDR1 MNHEY, CDR2 SVGAGI. The CDR3 spells CASSRDSYGYTF. The CDR3 DNA reads TGTGCCAGCAGTCGCGACAGCTATGGCTACACCTTC.

The chain links TRBV6-2 or TRBV6-3 to TRBJ1-1; D is perhaps TRBD1 (5 bases). The V gene lost 2 bases and the J gene lost 4 bases, with 11 bases spanning the gap. CDR3 length: 14 amino acids. Germline assignment: CDR1 MNHEY and CDR2 SVGEGT. The DNA of the CDR3 is TGTGCCAGCAGTTACACCGGGACTAGCACTGAAGCTTTCTTT. This translates into CASSYTGTSTEAFF.

V is TRBV5-1 and J is TRBJ1-1, with a weak D call TRBD1 (6 bases). The germline V gene has CDR1 SGHRS and CDR2 YFSETQ. This CDR3 is built from 13 residues. The V end lost 4 bases, the J end lost 4 bases, and 11 bases lay between the germline ends. Here the CDR3 reads CASSQQGSTEAFF. In nucleotides, the CDR3 is TGCGCCAGCAGCCAACAGGGTTCCACTGAAGCTTTCTTT.

The genes are TRBV5-1 and TRBJ1-1; D is undetermined. CDR3 length equals 15 residues. Germline V gene data show CDR1 as SGHRS and CDR2 as YFSETQ. V was trimmed by 2 bases and J by 4 bases, leaving 15 bases between them. The CDR3 is CASSFDGGSTTEAFF. The CDR3 DNA sequence: TGCGCCAGCAGCTTCGACGGAGGGTCGACCACTGAAGCTTTCTTT.

The rearrangement links TRBV4-3 to TRBJ2-7; no clear D. The CDR3 is made up of 15 amino acids. CDR1 is LGHNA, CDR2 YSLEER, per germline. Trimming shortened V by 1 base and J by 0 bases, and 10 bases separated the two germline ends. The CDR3 is CASSQGRQFSYEQYF. The CDR3 coding sequence is TGCGCCAGCAGCCAAGGGCGGCAGTTCTCCTACGAGCAGTACTTC.

The chain is built from TRBV6-5 and TRBJ1-4, with D unclear. CDR1 and CDR2 (germline): MNHEY, SVGAGI. This CDR3 contains 11 residues. With 7 bases removed from V and 8 bases from J, the gap between germline ends came to 8 bases. The CDR3 region is CASNRLEKLFF. The CDR3, as DNA: TGTGCCAGCAATCGCCTAGAAAAACTGTTTTTT.

The chain carries TRBV7-9 and TRBJ1-1, with 7 bases fitting TRBD1. There are 16 residues in the CDR3. V shed 5 bases, J shed 5 bases, and the junction held 14 bases outside the gene matches. Germline values: CDR1 SEHNR, CDR2 FQNEAQ (reference sequence). The CDR3: CASSRRATGSETEAFF. The DNA for the CDR3 is TGTGCCAGCAGCCGGAGGGCGACAGGGTCGGAAACTGAAGCTTTCTTT.

The rearrangement links TRBV9 to TRBJ1-1, with D hard to call. Germline V lookup: CDR1 SGDLS, CDR2 YYNGEE. The CDR3 loop spans 13 amino acids. Trimming removed 1 base from V and 3 bases from J, with 7 bases in between. The CDR3 coding sequence is TGTGCCAGCAGCGTATATGTCGACACTGAAGCTTTCTTT. Its protein product is CASSVYVDTEAFF.

This chain uses TRBV19 with TRBJ2-7, with D perhaps matching TRBD2 (5 bases). V was trimmed by 6 bases and J by 3 bases, leaving 15 bases between them. This CDR3 is built from 14 residues. From germline, CDR1 is LNHDA and CDR2 SQIVND (reference sequence). Written as DNA, the CDR3 is TGTGCCAGTAGCCCCTTCGTCGGGGACTACGAGCAGTACTTC. It yields the protein CASSPFVGDYEQYF.

This sequence joins TRBV19 and TRBJ1-1; possibly TRBD1 for D (5 bases). The CDR3 is 14 residues long. Germline CDR1 LNHDA, CDR2 SQIVND (reference sequence). The V and J ends lost 1 base and 6 bases respectively, with 12 bases between them. The CDR3 is CASSIGWGDPEAFF. In nucleotides, the CDR3 is TGTGCCAGTAGTATAGGGTGGGGGGACCCTGAAGCTTTCTTT.

The sample holds one count of this clone. The chain carries TRBV5-6 and TRBJ2-3; 10 nucleotides match TRBD2. Unmatched junction bases numbered 8, after V lost 0 bases and J lost 4 bases. CDR3 length: 17 amino acids. Per germline, CDR1 SGHDT and CDR2 YYEEEE. The CDR3 loop is CASSLGRAGGQADTQYF. The CDR3 region has the DNA TGTGCCAGCAGCTTGGGGAGAGCGGGGGGGCAGGCAGATACGCAGTATTTT.

This rearrangement joins TRBV19 to TRBJ1-5; D call uncertain. V was shortened by 3 bases and J by 7 bases, with 10 bases between the two germline ends. Germline CDR1 and CDR2: LNHDA and SQIVND (reference sequence). The CDR3 extends over 13 amino acids. In DNA form, the CDR3 reads TGTGCCAGTAGTATCGGGGTCGGGCAGCCCCAGCATTTT. Amino acid sequence: CASSIGVGQPQHF.

This clone showed up just a few times. The rearrangement uses TRBV27 and TRBJ1-2; tentatively, D is TRBD1 (6 bases). V lost 0 bases, J lost 7 bases, and 12 bases lay in between. Germline CDR1 and CDR2: MNHEY and SMNVEV (reference sequence). This CDR3 has 14 residues. The CDR3 sequence is CASSLSTGWSGYTF. CDR3 nucleotides: TGTGCCAGCAGTTTATCCACAGGGTGGTCTGGCTACACCTTC.

The chain employs TRBV2 and TRBJ1-4, with D tentatively TRBD1 (6 bases). Trimming took 6 bases from V and 6 from J, leaving 14 bases between them. CDR1 and CDR2 (germline): SNHLY, FYNNEI. The CDR3 extends over 14 amino acids. CDR3 protein: CASRLQGIDEKLFF. In nucleotides, the CDR3 is TGTGCCAGCAGATTACAGGGAATTGATGAAAAACTGTTTTTT.

V usage is TRBV7-2 and J usage is TRBJ1-5, with D possibly matching TRBD1 (6 bases). The CDR3 runs 15 residues. Trimming shortened V by 1 base and J by 2 bases, and 9 bases separated the two germline ends. Germline-derived CDR1 and CDR2 are SGHTA and FQGNSA. The CDR3 is CASSLGQEGNQPQHF. The CDR3 region has the DNA TGTGCCAGCAGCTTAGGACAGGAAGGCAATCAGCCCCAGCATTTT. Full variable domain (missing parts from reference TRBV7-2 and TRBJ1-5): GAGVSQSPSNKVTEKGKDVELRCDPISGHTALYWYRQSLGQGLEFLIYFQGNSAPDKSGLPSDRFSAERTGGSVSTLTIQRTQQEDSAVYLCASSLGQEGNQPQHFGDGTRLSIL.

The rearrangement links TRBV10-3 to TRBJ1-2, with D possibly TRBD1 on 5 matching bases. The CDR3 covers 14 residues. Germline lookup yields CDR1 ENHRY and CDR2 SYGVKD. Trimming took off 2 bases at V and 5 bases at J, with 12 bases between the two ends. The CDR3 reads CAISEQGGGYGYTF. The CDR3 DNA reads TGTGCCATCAGTGAGCAGGGAGGAGGTTATGGCTACACCTTC.

The chain uses TRBV14 and TRBJ1-1; D is undetermined. Trimming removed 9 bases from V and 7 bases from J, with 39 bases in between. CDR3 length: 20 residues. Germline CDR1 is SGHDN and CDR2 is FVKESK. The CDR3 spells CARLCEAPGEKGNSAREAFF. The CDR3 DNA is TGTGCCAGGCTCTGTGAGGCACCGGGAGAAAAAGGGAACAGCGCACGTGAAGCTTTCTTT.

This clone was seen once. This chain connects TRBV21-1 to TRBJ2-7; the table calls TRBD1, which could not be checked here. TRBV21-1 is assigned pseudogene status. This CDR3 region has 14 residues. The CDR3 DNA reads TGTGCCAGCAGCAAACGGGCAGGGGGTGGCGAGCAGTACTTC. Its translation is CASSKRAGGGEQYF.

This clone was observed a few times. The V call is TRBV5-1, the J call TRBJ1-6; perhaps TRBD1 as D (5 bases). V was shortened by 0 bases and J by 7 bases, with 14 bases between the two germline ends. The V gene's germline CDR1 is SGHRS and CDR2 YFSETQ. The length of the CDR3 is 16 residues. CDR3: CASSLVQGSDNSPLHF. Written as DNA, the CDR3 is TGCGCCAGCAGCTTGGTCCAGGGAAGTGACAATTCACCCCTCCACTTT.

This clone was seen only once. CDR3 protein: CASSLNRDSYEQYF. The CDR3 DNA reads as TGTGCCAGCAGCTTGAATCGGGACTCCTACGAGCAGTACTTC. This chain uses TRBV7-2 with TRBJ2-7; D possibly corresponds to TRBD2 (5 bases). Germline CDR1 reads SGHTA; CDR2 reads FQGNSA. V was pared by 3 bases and J by 0 bases, with 9 bases between. The CDR3 spans 14 residues. Full variable domain (missing parts from reference TRBV7-2 and TRBJ2-7): GAGVSQSPSNKVTEKGKDVELRCDPISGHTALYWYRQSLGQGLEFLIYFQGNSAPDKSGLPSDRFSAERTGGSVSTLTIQRTQQEDSAVYLCASSLNRDSYEQYFGPGTRLTVT.

The chain couples TRBV10-1 to TRBJ1-3; D uncertain. In germline, CDR1 is WNHNN, CDR2 SYGVQD (reference sequence). Trimming took off 6 bases at V and 1 base at J, with 13 bases between the two ends. There are 15 residues in the CDR3. The CDR3: CASSATVGSGNTIYF. CDR3 nucleotide sequence: TGCGCCAGCAGCGCGACTGTAGGATCTGGAAACACCATATATTTT.

The V gene is TRBV30, the J gene TRBJ2-7; TRBD2 matches 7 bases. Germline assignment: CDR1 GTSNPN and CDR2 SVGIG (reference sequence). This CDR3 has 14 amino acids. V lost 0 bases and J lost 5; bases outside the gene matches: 7. This CDR3 reads CAWSVLGGYDEQYF. The CDR3 coding sequence is TGTGCCTGGAGTGTATTGGGAGGGTACGACGAGCAGTACTTC.

Only one count was recorded for this clone. The chain links TRBV12-3 or TRBV12-4 to TRBJ1-1, with D possibly matching TRBD1 (5 bases). The CDR3 runs to 13 residues. Trimming shortened V by 1 base and J by 5 bases, and 8 bases separated the two germline ends. CDR3 sequence (DNA): TGTGCCAGCAGTTTAGGACAGAGGACTGAAGCTTTCTTT. Its protein is CASSLGQRTEAFF.